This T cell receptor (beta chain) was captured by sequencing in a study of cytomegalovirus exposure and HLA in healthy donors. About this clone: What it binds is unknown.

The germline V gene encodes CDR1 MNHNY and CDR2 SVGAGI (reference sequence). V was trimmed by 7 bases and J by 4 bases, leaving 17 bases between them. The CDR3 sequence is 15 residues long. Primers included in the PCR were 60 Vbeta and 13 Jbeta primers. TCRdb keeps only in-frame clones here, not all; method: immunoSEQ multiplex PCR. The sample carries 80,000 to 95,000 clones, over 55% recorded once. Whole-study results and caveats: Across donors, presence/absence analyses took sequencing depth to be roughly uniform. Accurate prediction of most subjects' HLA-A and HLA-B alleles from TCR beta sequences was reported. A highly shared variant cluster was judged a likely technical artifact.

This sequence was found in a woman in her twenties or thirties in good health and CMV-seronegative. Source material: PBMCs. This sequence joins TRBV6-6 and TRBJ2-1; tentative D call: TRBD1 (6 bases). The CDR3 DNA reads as TGTGCCAGCACCCCATTCCAGGGGCCGTACAATGAGCAGTTCTTC. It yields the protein CASTPFQGPYNEQFF.